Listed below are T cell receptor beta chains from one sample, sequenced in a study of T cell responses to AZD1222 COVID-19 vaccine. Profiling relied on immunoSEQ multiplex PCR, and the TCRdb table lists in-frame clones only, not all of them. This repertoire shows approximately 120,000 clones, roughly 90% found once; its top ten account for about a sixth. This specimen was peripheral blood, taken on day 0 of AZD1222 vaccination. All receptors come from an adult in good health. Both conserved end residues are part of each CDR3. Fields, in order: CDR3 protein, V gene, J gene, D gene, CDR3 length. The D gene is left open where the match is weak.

CDR3 protein: CASSLVSGQGRGTEAFF; V gene: TRBV27; J gene: TRBJ1-1; D gene: TRBD1; CDR3 length: 17
CDR3 protein: CATSDSGQASTNYGYTF; V gene: TRBV24-1; J gene: TRBJ1-2; D gene: TRBD1; CDR3 length: 17
CDR3 protein: CASSLRGLQETQYF; V gene: TRBV7-3; J gene: TRBJ2-5; D gene: TRBD2; CDR3 length: 14
CDR3 protein: CATGEADTQYF; V gene: TRBV28; J gene: TRBJ2-3; D gene: -; CDR3 length: 11
CDR3 protein: CASSLGAGKRGYTF; V gene: TRBV5-1; J gene: TRBJ1-2; D gene: -; CDR3 length: 14
CDR3 protein: CASSLMQVHSNQPQHF; V gene: TRBV5-6; J gene: TRBJ1-5; D gene: -; CDR3 length: 16
CDR3 protein: CASRQDTEKLFF; V gene: TRBV7-9; J gene: TRBJ1-4; D gene: -; CDR3 length: 12
CDR3 protein: CASSVLARGGEQFF; V gene: TRBV9; J gene: TRBJ2-1; D gene: -; CDR3 length: 14
CDR3 protein: CASSLDHRADTEAFF; V gene: TRBV5-1; J gene: TRBJ1-1; D gene: -; CDR3 length: 15
CDR3 protein: CASSLPGQGSGEKLFF; V gene: TRBV7-2; J gene: TRBJ1-4; D gene: TRBD1; CDR3 length: 16
CDR3 protein: CASSMGGSYNEQFF; V gene: TRBV5-1; J gene: TRBJ2-1; D gene: TRBD2; CDR3 length: 14
CDR3 protein: CASSPGPKAEAFF; V gene: TRBV7-3; J gene: TRBJ1-1; D gene: -; CDR3 length: 13
CDR3 protein: CASSLALAAGEQFF; V gene: TRBV5-1; J gene: TRBJ2-1; D gene: -; CDR3 length: 14
CDR3 protein: CASSYTTGTASYEQYF; V gene: TRBV6-2/TRBV6-3; J gene: TRBJ2-7; D gene: -; CDR3 length: 16
CDR3 protein: CASSLRRASYEQYF; V gene: TRBV5-8; J gene: TRBJ2-7; D gene: -; CDR3 length: 14
CDR3 protein: CASSLASGTSGRTDNEQFF; V gene: TRBV5-1; J gene: TRBJ2-1; D gene: TRBD2; CDR3 length: 19
CDR3 protein: CAWRRTGMSSFVGYTF; V gene: TRBV30; J gene: TRBJ1-2; D gene: TRBD1; CDR3 length: 16
CDR3 protein: CASSINPGTGIIGYTF; V gene: TRBV4-1; J gene: TRBJ1-2; D gene: TRBD1; CDR3 length: 16
CDR3 protein: CASSQYRGNTEAFF; V gene: TRBV19; J gene: TRBJ1-1; D gene: TRBD1; CDR3 length: 14
CDR3 protein: CASSLESGEGETQYF; V gene: TRBV7-6; J gene: TRBJ2-5; D gene: TRBD2; CDR3 length: 15
CDR3 protein: CASSPGSGNQPQHF; V gene: TRBV11-2; J gene: TRBJ1-5; D gene: -; CDR3 length: 14
CDR3 protein: CASSDWADTDTQYF; V gene: TRBV2; J gene: TRBJ2-3; D gene: -; CDR3 length: 14
CDR3 protein: CASSPRGFSINEQYF; V gene: TRBV19; J gene: TRBJ2-7; D gene: -; CDR3 length: 15
CDR3 protein: CASSSRTGLQETQYF; V gene: TRBV13; J gene: TRBJ2-5; D gene: -; CDR3 length: 15
CDR3 protein: CASNPTSGGGGELFF; V gene: TRBV6-5; J gene: TRBJ2-2; D gene: TRBD2; CDR3 length: 15
CDR3 protein: CASRRQSGGYTF; V gene: TRBV6-5; J gene: TRBJ1-2; D gene: -; CDR3 length: 12
CDR3 protein: CASSIVGGDEQFF; V gene: TRBV19; J gene: TRBJ2-1; D gene: -; CDR3 length: 13
CDR3 protein: CATMDSYEQYF; V gene: TRBV2; J gene: TRBJ2-7; D gene: -; CDR3 length: 11
CDR3 protein: CASNPLGAVNTEAFF; V gene: TRBV5-4; J gene: TRBJ1-1; D gene: -; CDR3 length: 15
CDR3 protein: CSVAGTGNSLTEAFF; V gene: TRBV29-1; J gene: TRBJ1-1; D gene: TRBD1; CDR3 length: 15
CDR3 protein: CASSPITNNEQFF; V gene: TRBV3-1/TRBV3-2; J gene: TRBJ2-1; D gene: -; CDR3 length: 13
CDR3 protein: CASSVTSGANTGELFF; V gene: TRBV7-8; J gene: TRBJ2-2; D gene: TRBD2; CDR3 length: 16
CDR3 protein: CASWLVGRDEQFF; V gene: TRBV6-6; J gene: TRBJ2-1; D gene: -; CDR3 length: 13
CDR3 protein: CASSILAGANVLTF; V gene: TRBV19; J gene: TRBJ2-6; D gene: -; CDR3 length: 14
CDR3 protein: CASSPLDRFFSQPQHF; V gene: TRBV28; J gene: TRBJ1-5; D gene: -; CDR3 length: 16
CDR3 protein: CASSTTGSGYTF; V gene: TRBV5-1; J gene: TRBJ1-2; D gene: TRBD1; CDR3 length: 12
CDR3 protein: CASSDGTLSTDTQYF; V gene: TRBV5-8; J gene: TRBJ2-3; D gene: -; CDR3 length: 15
CDR3 protein: CASSYSGRSSEAFF; V gene: TRBV6-5; J gene: TRBJ1-1; D gene: -; CDR3 length: 14
CDR3 protein: CASSGAVGTGATYEQYF; V gene: TRBV9; J gene: TRBJ2-7; D gene: TRBD1; CDR3 length: 17
CDR3 protein: CASSFIRANQPQHF; V gene: TRBV28; J gene: TRBJ1-5; D gene: -; CDR3 length: 14
CDR3 protein: CASSDSGTGELFF; V gene: TRBV25-1; J gene: TRBJ2-2; D gene: -; CDR3 length: 13
CDR3 protein: CASSETQGYEQYF; V gene: TRBV2; J gene: TRBJ2-7; D gene: -; CDR3 length: 13
CDR3 protein: CASSLDGYYEQYF; V gene: TRBV5-8; J gene: TRBJ2-7; D gene: -; CDR3 length: 13
CDR3 protein: CASSNAEGRGPSYEQYF; V gene: TRBV21-1; J gene: TRBJ2-7; D gene: -; CDR3 length: 17
CDR3 protein: CASSPSRTWDTEAFF; V gene: TRBV4-3; J gene: TRBJ1-1; D gene: -; CDR3 length: 15
CDR3 protein: CASSLELNSGANVLTF; V gene: TRBV7-8; J gene: TRBJ2-6; D gene: -; CDR3 length: 16
CDR3 protein: CASSLDGQGAGNTIYF; V gene: TRBV5-1; J gene: TRBJ1-3; D gene: TRBD1; CDR3 length: 16
CDR3 protein: CASSLESGIPYNSPLHF; V gene: TRBV11-3; J gene: TRBJ1-6; D gene: -; CDR3 length: 17
CDR3 protein: CASSLEGGGTEAFF; V gene: TRBV5-1; J gene: TRBJ1-1; D gene: -; CDR3 length: 14
CDR3 protein: CASSPLGGFQGTQYF; V gene: TRBV4-1; J gene: TRBJ2-5; D gene: -; CDR3 length: 15
CDR3 protein: CASSLDPGRAANSPLHF; V gene: TRBV5-6; J gene: TRBJ1-6; D gene: -; CDR3 length: 17
CDR3 protein: CASSFSQGSGEAFF; V gene: TRBV7-9; J gene: TRBJ1-1; D gene: -; CDR3 length: 14
CDR3 protein: CASSFSFDGGAQFF; V gene: TRBV7-3; J gene: TRBJ2-1; D gene: TRBD2; CDR3 length: 14
CDR3 protein: CASSLRALDHEQYF; V gene: TRBV5-1; J gene: TRBJ2-7; D gene: -; CDR3 length: 14
CDR3 protein: CASSQGQVWHSGYTF; V gene: TRBV3-1/TRBV3-2; J gene: TRBJ1-2; D gene: -; CDR3 length: 15